One sample yielded the 3 T cell receptor beta chains listed below, sequenced in a study of T-cell reconstitution after alpha-beta-depleted transplantation in children. Preparation of the TCRbeta library was carried out with unique molecular identifiers. TCRdb re-analysed the PCR reads in MiXCR, keeping a single row per CDR3 protein. In the table there are around 17,000 distinct CDR3 sequences, 4.5% to 6.5% of which are singletons. Here the sequenced sample was PBMCs, taken before TCRalphabeta/CD19-depleted stem cell transplant. The source is a boy between 5 and 17 years old with acute lymphoblastic leukemia, due to receive a stem cell transplant.

This clonotype was counted at least ten times. The rearrangement links TRBV9 to TRBJ1-4; no definite D call. There are 14 residues in the CDR3. In germline, CDR1 is SGDLS, CDR2 YYNGEE. The germline V and J ends were trimmed by 2 bases and 0 bases, with 5 bases remaining between them. DNA of the CDR3: TGTGCCAGCAGCGTCACCCCAACTAATGAAAAACTGTTTTTT. The encoded protein is CASSVTPTNEKLFF.

This clonotype was seen ten or more times. The gene calls are TRBV18 and TRBJ2-7, with 10 bases lining up with TRBD1. The length of the CDR3 is 15 residues. The V gene's germline CDR1 is KGHSH and CDR2 LQKENI. Unmatched junction bases numbered 9, after V lost 6 bases and J lost 4 bases. The CDR3 spells CASSSGTGDVYEQYF. CDR3 DNA: TGTGCCAGCTCGTCTGGGACAGGGGATGTGTACGAGCAGTACTTC.

This clonotype has ten or more counts. The chain carries TRBV7-2 and TRBJ1-6; 8 bases fit TRBD1. The CDR3 spans 16 residues. The V gene end was trimmed by 4 bases and the J gene end by 9 bases; junction bases not matched to a gene: 11. In germline, CDR1 is SGHTA, CDR2 FQGNSA. CDR3 sequence (DNA): TGTGCCAGCAGCTCGGGGCTCCGACAGGGGAGTTCACCCCTCCACTTT. This sequence encodes CASSSGLRQGSSPLHF.